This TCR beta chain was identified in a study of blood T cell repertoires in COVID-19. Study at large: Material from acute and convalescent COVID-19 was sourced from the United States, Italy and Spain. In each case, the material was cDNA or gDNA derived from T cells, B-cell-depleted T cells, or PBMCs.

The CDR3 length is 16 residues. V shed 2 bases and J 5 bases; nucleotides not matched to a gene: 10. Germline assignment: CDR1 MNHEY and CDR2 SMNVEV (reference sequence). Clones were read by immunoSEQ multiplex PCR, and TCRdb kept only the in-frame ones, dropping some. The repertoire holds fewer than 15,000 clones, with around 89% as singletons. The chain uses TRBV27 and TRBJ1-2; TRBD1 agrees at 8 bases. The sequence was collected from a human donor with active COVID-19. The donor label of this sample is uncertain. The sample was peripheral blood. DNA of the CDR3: TGTGCCAGCAGTTTAAGCCTATCGACAGGGGTTTATGGCTACACCTTC. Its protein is CASSLSLSTGVYGYTF.